This entry lists 29 T cell receptor beta chains sequenced from one sample in a study of T-cell memory formation after mild COVID-19. From the 5' RACE reads, TCRdb called clonotypes with MiXCR, one entry per CDR3 protein. The table records 530,000 or so distinct CDR3 sequences, around 16% of them present only once. Sequencing was carried out using PBMCs or a T cell subset sorted from them (not recorded which). Source of these receptors: an adult woman who had mild COVID-19 (a few samples of this study predate the infection). Cell type and time point are not known.

This clonotype turned up a few times. The rearrangement uses TRBV4-2 and TRBJ2-3; the D gene is possibly TRBD2 (6 bases). Germline values: CDR1 LGHNA, CDR2 YNFKEQ. The CDR3 runs 15 residues. V lost 4 bases and J 2 bases, leaving 13 bases between the germline ends. The CDR3: CASSPSGLYTDTQYF. The CDR3 DNA sequence: TGTGCCAGCAGCCCCTCGGGACTTTACACAGATACGCAGTATTTT.

The gene calls are TRBV4-1 and TRBJ1-1, with D possibly being TRBD1 (6 bases). V lost 1 base to trimming and J lost 1 base, with 16 bases between them. Germline V gene sequence: CDR1 MGHRA, CDR2 YSYEKL. The length of the CDR3 is 17 residues. CDR3 bases: TGCGCCAGCAGCCAAGGGGGCAGGGGCGCTACGAACACTGAAGCTTTCTTT. Its translation: CASSQGGRGATNTEAFF.

The chain joins TRBV19 to TRBJ2-1; the match to TRBD1 covers 7 bases. After removal of 1 base from V and 4 bases from J, the junction contained 4 bases not matched to a gene. Germline V gene data show CDR1 as LNHDA and CDR2 as SQIVND (reference sequence). This CDR3 is built from 15 residues. The CDR3 sequence is CASSIGGQPYNEQFF. As DNA, the CDR3 is TGTGCCAGTAGTATAGGGGGACAGCCGTACAATGAGCAGTTCTTC.

The rearrangement joins TRBV24-1 to TRBJ2-5; 8 bases align to TRBD2. Germline lookup yields CDR1 KGHDR and CDR2 SFDVKD. V lost 9 bases, J lost 3 bases, and 5 bases stayed unmatched. The CDR3 covers 13 residues. The CDR3 DNA sequence: TGTGCCACCGGACTAGCTGCGAAAGAGACCCAGTACTTC. Its translation is CATGLAAKETQYF.

The rearrangement uses TRBV5-1 and TRBJ1-2; 8 positions agree with TRBD1. The CDR3 is made up of 16 amino acids. CDR1 and CDR2 (germline): SGHRS, YFSETQ. After removal of 1 base from V and 4 bases from J, the junction contained 9 bases not matched to a gene. CDR3 loop: CASSLTDGQGTYGYTF. CDR3 DNA: TGCGCCAGCAGCTTGACAGACGGACAGGGAACCTATGGCTACACCTTC.

The sample holds one count of this clonotype. V and J are TRBV10-3 and TRBJ2-3, with 10 bases matching TRBD1. The CDR3 covers 15 residues. CDR1 and CDR2 (germline): ENHRY, SYGVKD. V was clipped by 8 bases and J by 4 bases; unmatched bases: 9. The CDR3 nucleotides are TGTGCCATCGCCCGGACAGGGGGGATAGCAGATACGCAGTATTTT. This translates into CAIARTGGIADTQYF.

The CDR3 is CASSVGRERPGGDIQYF. The CDR3 region has the DNA TGTGCCAGCAGCGTTGGTCGGGAGCGCCCCGGGGGGGACATTCAGTACTTC. V usage is TRBV7-9 and J usage is TRBJ2-4; 8 bases are a match to TRBD2. Germline loops: CDR1 SEHNR, CDR2 FQNEAQ (reference sequence). V lost 5 bases and J lost 8; bases outside the gene matches: 17. The CDR3 totals 17 residues.

This rearrangement joins TRBV7-2 to TRBJ1-5, with D unclear. The CDR3 extends over 15 amino acids. V was cut by 2 bases and J by 0 bases, with 8 bases left in between. Germline lookup yields CDR1 SGHTA and CDR2 FQGNSA. In DNA form, the CDR3 reads TGTGCCAGCAGCTTAAGCATAGATAGCAATCAGCCCCAGCATTTT. It translates to CASSLSIDSNQPQHF.

This chain uses TRBV7-9 with TRBJ2-2; D gene unclear. The CDR3 length is 14 residues. Trimming left V 3 bases short and J 0 bases short, with 5 bases between. Germline V gene data show CDR1 as SEHNR and CDR2 as FQNEAQ (reference sequence). The CDR3 sequence is CASSLDTNTGELFF. For the CDR3, the DNA is TGTGCCAGCAGCTTGGATACGAACACCGGGGAGCTGTTTTTT.

The J gene is TRBJ1-1, the V gene TRBV30; maybe TRBD1 (5 bases). Trimming removed 2 bases at V and 0 bases at J, with 10 bases between. The germline CDR1 and CDR2 sequences are GTSNPN and SVGIG (reference sequence). The CDR3 loop spans 14 amino acids. The CDR3 region has the DNA TGTGCCTGGAGTAAAGGGGTTATGAACACTGAAGCTTTCTTT. This sequence encodes CAWSKGVMNTEAFF. The full variable domain, its missing parts supplied by reference TRBV30 and TRBJ1-1, is SQTIHQWPATLVQPVGSPLSLECTVEGTSNPNLYWYRQAAGRGLQLLFYSVGIGQISSEVPQNLSASRPQDRQFILSSKKLLLSDSGFYLCAWSKGVMNTEAFFGQGTRLTVV.

This clonotype appeared a few times. The V and J genes are TRBV15 and TRBJ2-7; D is perhaps TRBD1 (5 bases). The CDR3 totals 13 residues. The germline gives CDR1 LNHNV, CDR2 YYDKDF (reference sequence). Trimming cost V 1 base and J 5 bases, with 9 bases left between them. CDR3: CATSRVLRDEQYF. CDR3 nucleotides: TGTGCCACCAGCAGAGTTCTCAGGGACGAGCAGTACTTC. The entire variable domain, with the rest obtained from reference TRBV15 and TRBJ2-7, is as follows: DAMVIQNPRYQVTQFGKPVTLSCSQTLNHNVMYWYQQKSSQAPKLLFHYYDKDFNNEADTPDNFQSRRPNTSFCFLDIRSPGLGDTAMYLCATSRVLRDEQYFGPGTRLTVT.

CDR3 sequence (DNA): TGTGCCTGGGGACAGGACGCGGGGGTGTCCTACGAGCAGTACTTC. Translation: CAWGQDAGVSYEQYF. V usage is TRBV30 and J usage is TRBJ2-7, with D possibly called TRBD1 or TRBD2 (7 bases each). Trimming left V 5 bases short and J 1 base short, with 18 bases between. CDR1 is GTSNPN, CDR2 SVGIG, per germline (reference sequence). The CDR3 is 15 residues long.

This chain links TRBV7-3 with TRBJ2-1; 9 bases agree with TRBD2. V trimming: 2 bases; J trimming: 10 bases; junction bases outside the gene matches: 6. CDR3 length: 14 amino acids. Germline V gene lookup returns CDR1 SGHTA and CDR2 FQGTGA. The chain's CDR3 is CASSLAGGPSEQFF. The CDR3 DNA reads TGTGCCAGCAGCTTAGCGGGGGGGCCTAGCGAGCAGTTCTTC.

A few counts support this clonotype. The chain links TRBV7-2 to TRBJ1-6; D is undetermined. The CDR3 runs to 17 residues. V dropped 1 base and J dropped 0 bases, with 10 bases sitting between them. The germline V gene encodes CDR1 SGHTA and CDR2 FQGNSA. The CDR3 sequence is CASSLVGGFSYNSPLHF. The DNA for the CDR3 is TGTGCCAGCAGCTTAGTAGGAGGATTCTCCTATAATTCACCCCTCCACTTT.

The J gene is TRBJ1-3, the V gene TRBV15; TRBD1 is a possible D gene (5 bases). The CDR3 length is 14 residues. Germline V gene sequence: CDR1 LNHNV, CDR2 YYDKDF (reference sequence). V was clipped by 6 bases and J by 4 bases, with 13 bases between them. The DNA for the CDR3 is TGTGCCACCAGTTCGATCGAGGGGGGAAACACCATATATTTT. Amino acids: CATSSIEGGNTIYF.

This clonotype was recorded a few times. The chain has TRBV24-1 and TRBJ1-5; D is ambiguous. The germline V gene encodes CDR1 KGHDR and CDR2 SFDVKD. V lost 4 bases and J lost 7, with 4 bases in between. The CDR3 sequence is 11 residues long. CDR3 sequence: CATSEVQPQHF. CDR3 DNA sequence: TGTGCCACCAGTGAGGTACAGCCCCAGCATTTT.

This clonotype was seen ten or more times. V gene TRBV20-1 combines with J gene TRBJ2-3, with 9 bases matching TRBD1. The CDR3 totals 15 residues. V lost 1 base, J lost 2 bases, and 4 bases stayed unmatched. Germline CDR1 and CDR2: DFQATT and SNEGSKA (reference sequence). CDR3 in amino acids: CSARGTGAPTDTQYF. Written as DNA, the CDR3 is TGCAGTGCTAGAGGGACAGGGGCCCCCACAGATACGCAGTATTTT.

This chain connects TRBV6-5 to TRBJ1-1, with 11 bases aligning to TRBD1. Germline V gene lookup returns CDR1 MNHEY and CDR2 SVGAGI. This CDR3 region has 14 residues. V trimming: 6 bases; J trimming: 4 bases; junction bases outside the gene matches: 4. The CDR3 sequence: CASSGTGGSTEAFF. In DNA, the CDR3 is TGTGCCAGCAGCGGGACAGGGGGAAGCACTGAAGCTTTCTTT.

This clonotype was seen only a few times. The chain has TRBV3-1 and TRBJ2-1, with D tentatively TRBD2 (7 bases). The germline V and J ends were trimmed by 4 bases and 5 bases, with 18 bases remaining between them. The CDR3 totals 16 residues. Per germline, CDR1 LGHDT and CDR2 YNNKEL (reference sequence). The CDR3 DNA is TGTGCCAGCAGCCCCCCTGGGGGGGGCATCGACAATGAGCAGTTCTTC. It translates to CASSPPGGGIDNEQFF.

This clonotype was counted between two and nine times. This rearrangement joins TRBV12-3 or TRBV12-4 to TRBJ1-1, with TRBD1 identical over 7 bases. V lost 3 bases and J lost 0; bases outside the gene matches: 7. The CDR3 has 16 amino acids. The CDR3 region is CASSFARGRMNTEAFF. DNA for the CDR3: TGTGCCAGCAGTTTTGCGAGGGGGCGCATGAACACTGAAGCTTTCTTT.

J is TRBJ2-1 and V is TRBV2, with D uncertain. The germline gives CDR1 SNHLY, CDR2 FYNNEI. The V gene lost 2 bases and the J gene lost 9 bases, with 5 bases spanning the gap. The CDR3 runs 11 residues. Here the CDR3 reads CASSERSEQFF. The DNA of the CDR3 is TGTGCCAGCAGTGAAAGGAGTGAGCAGTTCTTC.

V usage is TRBV5-1 and J usage is TRBJ1-3; D perhaps matches TRBD1 (6 bases). CDR3 length: 16 amino acids. CDR1 is SGHRS, CDR2 YFSETQ, per germline. V was pared by 6 bases and J by 0 bases, with 16 bases between. CDR3 DNA sequence: TGCGCCAGCACCACCGGGACAATCGCCTCTGGAAACACCATATATTTT. Protein product: CASTTGTIASGNTIYF.

This clonotype was counted a few times. This chain joins TRBV11-2 and TRBJ2-2, with 10 bases matching TRBD2. CDR1 and CDR2 (germline): SGHAT, FQNNGV. V lost 8 bases to trimming and J lost 5 bases; unmatched junction nucleotides: 8. CDR3 size: 15 residues. The CDR3 DNA follows: TGTGCCAGCGAACGGGGACTAGCGTTGACCGGGGAGCTGTTTTTT. Its translation is CASERGLALTGELFF.

DNA for the CDR3: TGTGCCACCAGCAGAGATTGGGTCCGCCGGGTAGGAAGCACTGAAGCTTTCTTT. Translated, it gives CATSRDWVRRVGSTEAFF. The V call is TRBV15, the J call TRBJ1-1; D unresolved. Trimming cost V 0 bases and J 4 bases, with 21 bases left between them. The germline V gene encodes CDR1 LNHNV and CDR2 YYDKDF (reference sequence). The CDR3 runs 18 residues.

CDR3 protein: CASSSSTTPETQYF. CDR3 nucleotides: TGTGCCAGCAGCTCCTCGACAACTCCGGAGACCCAGTACTTC. This chain joins TRBV7-6 and TRBJ2-5; D gene uncertain. CDR3 length: 14 residues. V lost 4 bases, J lost 5 bases, and 14 bases lay in between. Germline CDR1 is SGHVS and CDR2 is FNYEAQ.

This clonotype was observed a few times. This chain joins TRBV20-1 and TRBJ2-3; the D is unclear. V was shortened by 4 bases and J by 6 bases, with 5 bases between the two germline ends. The CDR3 sequence is 10 residues long. Germline V lookup: CDR1 DFQATT, CDR2 SNEGSKA (reference sequence). This CDR3 is CSAIADTQYF. CDR3 sequence (DNA): TGCAGTGCTATTGCTGATACGCAGTATTTT.

The chain combines TRBV10-3 with TRBJ2-4; 8 bases map to TRBD1. There are 12 residues in the CDR3. The germline V gene encodes CDR1 ENHRY and CDR2 SYGVKD. The trim removed 2 bases at V and 10 bases at J, leaving 1 base unmatched. This CDR3 is CAISETGGIQYF. The DNA of the CDR3 is TGTGCCATCAGTGAGACAGGGGGGATTCAGTACTTC.

The chain links TRBV30 to TRBJ2-1, with D tentatively TRBD1 (5 bases). The V gene lost 4 bases and the J gene lost 2 bases, with 12 bases spanning the gap. The length of the CDR3 is 14 residues. Germline V lookup: CDR1 GTSNPN, CDR2 SVGIG (reference sequence). CDR3 bases: TGTGCCTGGAACGACAGATACCCCTACAATGAGCAGTTCTTC. Amino acids: CAWNDRYPYNEQFF.

V and J are TRBV6-5 and TRBJ2-2, with TRBD2 matching over 8 bases. The CDR3 consists of 16 residues. Germline V CDR1 and CDR2: MNHEY, SVGAGI. Trimming at V came to 0 bases and at J to 9 bases, leaving 9 bases not matched to a gene. The CDR3 DNA sequence: TGTGCCAGCAGTTACTCTGTGAATAGCGGGGTCCGGGAGCTGTTTTTT. Encoded protein: CASSYSVNSGVRELFF.